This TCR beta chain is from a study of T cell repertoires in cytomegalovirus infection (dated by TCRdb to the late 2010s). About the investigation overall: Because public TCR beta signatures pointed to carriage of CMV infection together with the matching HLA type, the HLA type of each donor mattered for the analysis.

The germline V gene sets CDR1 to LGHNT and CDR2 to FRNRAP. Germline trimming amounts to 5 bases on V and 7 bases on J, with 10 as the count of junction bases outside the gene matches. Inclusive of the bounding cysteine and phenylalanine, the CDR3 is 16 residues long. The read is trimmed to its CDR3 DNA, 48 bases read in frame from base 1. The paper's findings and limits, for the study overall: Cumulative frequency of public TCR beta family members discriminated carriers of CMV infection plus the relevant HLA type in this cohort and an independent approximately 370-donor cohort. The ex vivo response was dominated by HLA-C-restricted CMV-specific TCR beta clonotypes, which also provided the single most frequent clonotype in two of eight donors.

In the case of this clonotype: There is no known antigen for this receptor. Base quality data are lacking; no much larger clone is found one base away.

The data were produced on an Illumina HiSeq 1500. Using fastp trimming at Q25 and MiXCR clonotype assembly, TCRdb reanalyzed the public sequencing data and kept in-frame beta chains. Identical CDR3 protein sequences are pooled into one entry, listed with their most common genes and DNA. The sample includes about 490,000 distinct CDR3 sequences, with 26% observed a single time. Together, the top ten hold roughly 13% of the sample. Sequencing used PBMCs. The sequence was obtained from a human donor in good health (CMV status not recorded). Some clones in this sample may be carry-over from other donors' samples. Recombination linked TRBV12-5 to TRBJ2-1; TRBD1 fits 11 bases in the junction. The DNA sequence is TGTGCTAGTGGTCTAGGACAGGGGGCAAGGGTAAATGAGCAGTTCTTC. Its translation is CASGLGQGARVNEQFF. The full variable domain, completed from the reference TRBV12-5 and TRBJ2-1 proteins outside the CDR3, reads DARVTQTPRHKVTEMGQEVTMRCQPILGHNTVFWYRQTMMQGLELLAYFRNRAPLDDSGMPKDRFSAEMPDATLATLKIQPSEPRDSAVYFCASGLGQGARVNEQFFGPGTRLTVL.